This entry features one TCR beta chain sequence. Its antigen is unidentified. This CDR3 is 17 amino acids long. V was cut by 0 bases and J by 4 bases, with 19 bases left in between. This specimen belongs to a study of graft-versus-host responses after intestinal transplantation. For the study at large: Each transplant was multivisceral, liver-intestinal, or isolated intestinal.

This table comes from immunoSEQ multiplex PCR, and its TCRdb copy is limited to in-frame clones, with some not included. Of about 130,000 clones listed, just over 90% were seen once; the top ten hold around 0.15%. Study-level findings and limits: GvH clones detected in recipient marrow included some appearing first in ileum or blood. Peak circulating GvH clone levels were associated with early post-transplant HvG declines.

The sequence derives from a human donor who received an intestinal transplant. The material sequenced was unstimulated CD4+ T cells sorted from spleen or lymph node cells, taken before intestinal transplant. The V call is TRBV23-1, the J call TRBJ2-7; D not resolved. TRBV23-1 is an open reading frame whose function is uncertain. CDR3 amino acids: CASSQSIGKTDLYEQYF. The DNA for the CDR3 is TGCGCCAGCAGTCAATCGATAGGCAAGACTGATTTGTACGAGCAGTACTTC.